Listed here are 12 T cell receptor beta chains from one sample, sequenced in a study of CD4 T cells in relation to SARS-CoV-2 and coronaviruses. The data were produced by immunoSEQ multiplex PCR, yet TCRdb's version contains in-frame clones alone and is incomplete. Of roughly 15,000 clones in the sample, 75% to 85% were seen once. Before the COVID-19 pandemic, during about 2011-2018, CD4+ T cells were taken from unexposed donors. CD4+ T cells were isolated from the cells after about nine days of culture. These receptors have no known antigen. The sample taken for sequencing was CD4+ T cells from PBMCs, cultured in vitro. These receptors originate from a human donor in good health.

The V gene is TRBV5-6, the J gene TRBJ1-4; D is uncertain. V dropped 0 bases and J dropped 0 bases, with 15 bases sitting between them. This CDR3 is built from 18 residues. The germline V gene encodes CDR1 SGHDT and CDR2 YYEEEE. The CDR3 sequence: CASSLAGPRAPTNEKLFF. CDR3 nucleotide sequence: TGTGCCAGCAGCTTGGCTGGACCCCGGGCCCCAACTAATGAAAAACTGTTTTTT.

V and J are TRBV3-1 (or the pseudogene TRBV3-2) and TRBJ2-7, with D tentatively TRBD2 (5 bases). Germline V gene lookup returns CDR1 LGHDT and CDR2 YNNKEL (reference sequence). The CDR3 loop spans 17 amino acids. V lost 0 bases, J lost 2 bases, and 17 bases lay in between. CDR3 bases: TGTGCCAGCAGCCAAGATCCCCAGAGGGCACCACCCTACGAGCAGTACTTC. It is translated as CASSQDPQRAPPYEQYF.

The chain recombines TRBV7-9 with TRBJ2-3, with 7 bases identical to TRBD1. CDR3 length: 14 residues. J was trimmed by 4 bases and V by 5 bases; bases with no gene match: 6. Germline CDR1 reads SEHNR; CDR2 reads FQNEAQ (reference sequence). The CDR3 sequence is CASSRGDSADTQYF. The CDR3 DNA reads as TGTGCCAGCAGCCGTGGGGACAGCGCAGATACGCAGTATTTT.

Only one count was recorded for this clone. CDR3 nucleotides: TGTGCCATCAATTCAGGACTAGCGGGGAGGTCGGATACGCAGTATTTT. Residues: CAINSGLAGRSDTQYF. The V call is TRBV10-3, the J call TRBJ2-3, with 12 bases matching TRBD2. From germline, CDR1 is ENHRY and CDR2 SYGVKD. Trimming at V came to 7 bases and at J to 6 bases, leaving 11 bases not matched to a gene. CDR3 length: 16 amino acids.

This chain joins TRBV19 and TRBJ2-3; D may be TRBD2 (6 bases). V lost 4 bases and J 1 base, leaving 9 bases between the germline ends. This CDR3 contains 14 residues. Per germline, CDR1 LNHDA and CDR2 SQIVND (reference sequence). CDR3 nucleotides: TGTGCCAGTAGTAGCGGGGTTGGCACAGATACGCAGTATTTT. It encodes CASSSGVGTDTQYF.

The chain is built from TRBV19 and TRBJ2-5; the match to TRBD2 covers 9 bases. CDR1 and CDR2 (germline): LNHDA, SQIVND (reference sequence). After removal of 4 bases from V and 3 bases from J, the junction contained 9 bases not matched to a gene. The CDR3 totals 16 residues. The CDR3, as DNA: TGTGCCAGTAGTAGGGCCCTAGCGGGGACCAAAGAGACCCAGTACTTC. Translating it yields CASSRALAGTKETQYF. Full variable domain (missing parts from reference TRBV19 and TRBJ2-5): DGGITQSPKYLFRKEGQNVTLSCEQNLNHDAMYWYRQDPGQGLRLIYYSQIVNDFQKGDIAEGYSVSREKKESFPLTVTSAQKNPTAFYLCASSRALAGTKETQYFGPGTRLLVL.

The chain joins TRBV9 to TRBJ2-3; 10 bases are shared with TRBD1. The CDR3 contains 15 residues. The V gene end was trimmed by 4 bases and the J gene end by 3 bases; junction bases not matched to a gene: 5. CDR1 and CDR2 (germline): SGDLS, YYNGEE. The CDR3 DNA is TGTGCCAGCAGCATCCGGACAGGGGGTACAGATACGCAGTATTTT. Translating it yields CASSIRTGGTDTQYF.

The DNA of the CDR3 is TGCGCCAGCAGCTTGGAAGTTCGGGAGACCCAGTACTTC. It encodes CASSLEVRETQYF. The chain combines TRBV5-1 with TRBJ2-5; D unclear. Germline V gene sequence: CDR1 SGHRS, CDR2 YFSETQ. This CDR3 spans 13 amino acids. V was cut by 0 bases and J by 5 bases, with 8 bases left in between.

DNA of the CDR3: TGTGCCATCAGTGAGTCAAGGGTACTAACCCTGTACCAAGAGACCCAGTACTTC. Translation: CAISESRVLTLYQETQYF. The rearrangement joins TRBV10-3 to TRBJ2-5; D call uncertain. V was shortened by 0 bases and J by 0 bases, with 17 bases between the two germline ends. Germline CDR1 reads ENHRY; CDR2 reads SYGVKD. This CDR3 is built from 18 residues.

This clone was picked up one time. The V and J genes are TRBV19 and TRBJ2-1; D is perhaps TRBD1 or TRBD2 (5 bases each). The V end lost 6 bases, the J end lost 2 bases, and 17 bases lay between the germline ends. There are 16 residues in the CDR3. The germline V gene encodes CDR1 LNHDA and CDR2 SQIVND (reference sequence). In nucleotides, the CDR3 is TGTGCCAGTAGCGGTATGGAAGGGACCCCCTACAATGAGCAGTTCTTC. This gives the protein CASSGMEGTPYNEQFF.

Comments on this clone: The CDR3 end shows no conserved phenylalanine or tryptophan, and so a read error is likely. The DNA is omitted, as the CDR3 cannot be located on it reliably, and the CDR3 follows TCRdb's listing. The chain couples TRBV12-3 or TRBV12-4 to TRBJ1-1; the table's D call TRBD1 went unverified against the DNA. Ends included, the CDR3 has 13 residues. Here the CDR3 reads CASSSHPSTELKI.

The chain combines TRBV3-1 (or the pseudogene TRBV3-2) with TRBJ2-5, with D possibly TRBD2 on 6 matching bases. Trimming shortened V by 0 bases and J by 1 base, and 9 bases separated the two germline ends. The CDR3 has 15 amino acids. Germline CDR1 and CDR2: LGHDT and YNNKEL (reference sequence). CDR3 sequence reads: CASSQDHSGQETQYF. The CDR3 DNA follows: TGTGCCAGCAGCCAAGATCATAGCGGCCAAGAGACCCAGTACTTC.